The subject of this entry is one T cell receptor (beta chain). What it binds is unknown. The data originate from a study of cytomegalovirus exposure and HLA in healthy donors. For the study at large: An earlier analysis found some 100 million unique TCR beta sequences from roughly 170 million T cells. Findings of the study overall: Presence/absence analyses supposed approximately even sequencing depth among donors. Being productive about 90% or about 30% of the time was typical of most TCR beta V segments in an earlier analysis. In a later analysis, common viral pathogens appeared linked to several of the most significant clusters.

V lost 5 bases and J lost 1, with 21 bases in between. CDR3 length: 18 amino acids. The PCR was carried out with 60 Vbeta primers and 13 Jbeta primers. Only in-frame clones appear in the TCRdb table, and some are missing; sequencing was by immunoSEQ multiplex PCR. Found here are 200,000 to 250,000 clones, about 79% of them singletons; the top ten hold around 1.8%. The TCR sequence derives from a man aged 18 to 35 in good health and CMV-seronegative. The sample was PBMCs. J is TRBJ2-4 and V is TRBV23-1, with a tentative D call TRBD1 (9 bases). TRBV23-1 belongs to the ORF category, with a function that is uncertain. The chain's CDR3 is CASSTGQGGGGAKNIQYF. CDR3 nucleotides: TGCGCCAGCAGTACGGGACAGGGAGGCGGGGGGGCCAAAAACATTCAGTACTTC.